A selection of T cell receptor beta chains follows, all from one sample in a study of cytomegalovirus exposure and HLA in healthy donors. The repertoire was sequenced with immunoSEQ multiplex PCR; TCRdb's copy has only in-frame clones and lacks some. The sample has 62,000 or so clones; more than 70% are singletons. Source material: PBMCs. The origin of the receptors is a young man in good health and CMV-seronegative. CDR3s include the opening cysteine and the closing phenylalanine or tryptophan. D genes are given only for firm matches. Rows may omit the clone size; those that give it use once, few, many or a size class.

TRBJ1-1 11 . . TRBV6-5 TGTGCCAGCAGTGTAGGGGGAGAAGCTTTCTTT CASSVGGEAFF
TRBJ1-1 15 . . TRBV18 TGTGCCAGCTCACAAGGAGGGGTTGGGAACACTGAAGCTTTCTTT CASSQGGVGNTEAFF
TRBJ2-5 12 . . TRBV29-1 TGCAGCGTTGAAGCGGGGAGCAGGACCCAGTACTTC CSVEAGSRTQYF
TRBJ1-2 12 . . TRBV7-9 TGTGCCAGCAGCCCGGGGAACTATGGCTACACCTTC CASSPGNYGYTF
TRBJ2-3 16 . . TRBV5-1 TGCGCCAGCAGCCGTGACGAGGGCGGAGGGGCAGATACGCAGTATTTT CASSRDEGGGADTQYF
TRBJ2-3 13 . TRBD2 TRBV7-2 TGTGCCAGCAGTTTTAGCGGGGGCGATACGCAGTATTTT CASSFSGGDTQYF
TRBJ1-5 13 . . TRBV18 TGTGCCAGCTCTCTTGACAGGAATCAGCCCCAGCATTTT CASSLDRNQPQHF
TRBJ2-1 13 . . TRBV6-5 TGTGCCAGCAGTACTCACGGTTACAATGAGCAGTTCTTC CASSTHGYNEQFF
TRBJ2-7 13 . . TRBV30 TGTGCCTGGAGCCTAGGCCCCCAATACGAGCAGTACTTC CAWSLGPQYEQYF
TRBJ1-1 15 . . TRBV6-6 TGTGCCAGCAACAAAGGGGATAAGCTGAACACTGAAGCTTTCTTT CASNKGDKLNTEAFF
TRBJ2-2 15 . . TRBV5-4 TGTGCCAGCAGCTTTGGAGGGATGAACACCGGGGAGCTGTTTTTT CASSFGGMNTGELFF
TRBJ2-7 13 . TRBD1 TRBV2 TGTGCCATGCGTCCGGGACAGCTCTACGAGCAGTACTTC CAMRPGQLYEQYF
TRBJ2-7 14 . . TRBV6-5 TGTGCCAGCAGTTACTCCACGGGGGTGAACGAGCAGTACTTC CASSYSTGVNEQYF
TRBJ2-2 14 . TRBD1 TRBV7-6 TGTGCCAGCAGCCGAGGACAGGACACCGGGGAGCTGTTTTTT CASSRGQDTGELFF
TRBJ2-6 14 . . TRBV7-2 TGTGCCAGCAGCCCTTTCCGTGGGGCCAACGTCCTGACTTTC CASSPFRGANVLTF
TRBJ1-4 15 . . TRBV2 TGTGCCAGCAGTGGAGAGGCTGCAACTAATGAAAAACTGTTTTTT CASSGEAATNEKLFF
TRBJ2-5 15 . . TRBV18 TGTGCCAGCTCACCGAGGGAGCCCGTGGGGGAGACCCAGTACTTC CASSPREPVGETQYF
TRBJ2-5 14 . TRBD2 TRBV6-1 TGTGCCAGCAGTGAGCAGCGCGGGGGGGAGACCCAGTACTTC CASSEQRGGETQYF
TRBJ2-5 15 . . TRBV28 TGTGCCAGCAGTTTGGCAAGGGGCCCACAAGAGACCCAGTACTTC CASSLARGPQETQYF
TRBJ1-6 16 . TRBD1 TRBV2 TGTGCCAGCATAGGGGGGGGACAGGCCTATAATTCACCCCTCCACTTT CASIGGGQAYNSPLHF
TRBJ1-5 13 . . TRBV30 TGTGCCTTTTCTACCTCCGGCAATCAGCCCCAGCATTTT CAFSTSGNQPQHF
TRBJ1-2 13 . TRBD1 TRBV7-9 TGTGCCAGCAGTTCGGGACAGGGCTATGGCTACACCTTC CASSSGQGYGYTF
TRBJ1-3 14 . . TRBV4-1 TGCGCCAGCAGCCAAATGAGAACTGGAAACACCATATATTTT CASSQMRTGNTIYF
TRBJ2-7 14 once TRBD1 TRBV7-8 TGTGCCAGCAGCTCGACAGGGGGCTACCACGAGCAGTACTTC CASSSTGGYHEQYF
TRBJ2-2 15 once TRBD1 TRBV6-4 TGTGCCAGCAGTGAAGGACAGGGGAACACCGGGGAGCTGTTTTTT CASSEGQGNTGELFF
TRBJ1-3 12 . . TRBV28 TGTGCCAGCAGTCCGTCTGGAAACACCATATATTTT CASSPSGNTIYF
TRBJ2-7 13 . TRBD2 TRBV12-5 TGTGCTAGTAGCGGGGGCCTCTCCTACGAGCAGTACTTC CASSGGLSYEQYF
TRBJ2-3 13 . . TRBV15 TGTGCCACCAGCAGCCTCAGGGTTGATACGCAGTATTTT CATSSLRVDTQYF
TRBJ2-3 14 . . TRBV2 TGTGCCAGCCGGGGTTATCCCTACACTGATACGCAGTATTTT CASRGYPYTDTQYF
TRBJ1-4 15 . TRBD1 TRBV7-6 TGTGCCAGCAGCTTAGAGACAGGGGGGAATGAAAAACTGTTTTTT CASSLETGGNEKLFF
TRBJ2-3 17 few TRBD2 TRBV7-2 TGTGCCAGCAGCTCTCACGACTACAGCGGGGGGACAGATACGCAGTATTTT CASSSHDYSGGTDTQYF
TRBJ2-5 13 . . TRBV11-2 TGTGCCAGCAGCTTAGGGGAGATAGAGACCCAGTACTTC CASSLGEIETQYF
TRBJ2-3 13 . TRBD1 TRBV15 TGTGCCACCTTGGAGAGGGGGCCGAATACGCAGTATTTT CATLERGPNTQYF
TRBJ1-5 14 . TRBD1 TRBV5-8 TGTGCCGGCCACGAGACAGGGTCAGGTCAGCCCCAGCATTTT CAGHETGSGQPQHF
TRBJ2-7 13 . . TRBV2 TGTGCCAGCAGTGAACTCGAGGGGGGGGAGCAGTACTTC CASSELEGGEQYF
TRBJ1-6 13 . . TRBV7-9 TGTGCCAGCAGCCCCCAGATGGATTCACCCCTCCACTTT CASSPQMDSPLHF
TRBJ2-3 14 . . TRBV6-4 TGTGCCAGCAGTGACTCAGCGAGCACAGATACGCAGTATTTT CASSDSASTDTQYF
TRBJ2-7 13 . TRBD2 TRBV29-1 TGCAGCGTTGACGGGGGGTCACTTTACGAGCAGTACTTC CSVDGGSLYEQYF
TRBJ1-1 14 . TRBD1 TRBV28 TGTGCCAGCAGTGAACAGGGGGGAAGAACTGAAGCTTTCTTT CASSEQGGRTEAFF
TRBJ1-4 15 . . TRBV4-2 TGTGCCAGCAGCCAACCAGGGCAGACTAATGAAAAACTGTTTTTT CASSQPGQTNEKLFF
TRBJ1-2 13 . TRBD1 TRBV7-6 TGTGCCAGCAGCGACACAGGGGGCTATGGCTACACCTTC CASSDTGGYGYTF
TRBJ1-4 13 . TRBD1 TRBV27 TGTGCCAGCAGGCGGGACAGGAGAGAAAAACTGTTTTTT CASRRDRREKLFF
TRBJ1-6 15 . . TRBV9 TGTGCCAGCAGCGCGGGGGGGGACGGGAATTCACCCCTCCACTTT CASSAGGDGNSPLHF
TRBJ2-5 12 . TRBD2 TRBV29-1 TGCAGTGATGGACTAGCGGGGTCGACCCAGTACTTC CSDGLAGSTQYF
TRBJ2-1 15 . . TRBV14 TGTGCCAGCAGCCAAGAGGGGAGAAATCTCAATGAGCAGTTCTTC CASSQEGRNLNEQFF
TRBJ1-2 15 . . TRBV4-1 TGCGCCAGCAGCCAAGACGGGGGGCTAGGGAATGGCTACACCTTC CASSQDGGLGNGYTF
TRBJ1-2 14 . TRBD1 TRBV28 TGTGCCAGCAGTTCTCCCGGGACAGGGAACGGCTACACCTTC CASSSPGTGNGYTF
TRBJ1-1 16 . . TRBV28 TGTGCCAGCAGTTTATTATCGGCAGGGTGGAACACTGAAGCTTTCTTT CASSLLSAGWNTEAFF
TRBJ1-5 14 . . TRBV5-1 TGCGCCAGCAGCAACGGACAGCCAAATCAGCCCCAGCATTTT CASSNGQPNQPQHF
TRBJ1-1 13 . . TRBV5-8 TGTGCCAGCAGCTTGGAGTCGGACTGGGTGGCTTTCTTT CASSLESDWVAFF
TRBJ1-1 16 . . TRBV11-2 TGTGCCAGCAGCTTATTTGGGCAGCTGCTAAGCACTGAAGCTTTCTTT CASSLFGQLLSTEAFF
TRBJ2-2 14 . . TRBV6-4 TGTGCCAGCAGTGAGGAGGAGGGGACCGGGGAGCTGTTTTTT CASSEEEGTGELFF
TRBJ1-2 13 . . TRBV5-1 TGCGCCAGCAGCTTGTCCAGGGACTATGGCTACACCTTC CASSLSRDYGYTF